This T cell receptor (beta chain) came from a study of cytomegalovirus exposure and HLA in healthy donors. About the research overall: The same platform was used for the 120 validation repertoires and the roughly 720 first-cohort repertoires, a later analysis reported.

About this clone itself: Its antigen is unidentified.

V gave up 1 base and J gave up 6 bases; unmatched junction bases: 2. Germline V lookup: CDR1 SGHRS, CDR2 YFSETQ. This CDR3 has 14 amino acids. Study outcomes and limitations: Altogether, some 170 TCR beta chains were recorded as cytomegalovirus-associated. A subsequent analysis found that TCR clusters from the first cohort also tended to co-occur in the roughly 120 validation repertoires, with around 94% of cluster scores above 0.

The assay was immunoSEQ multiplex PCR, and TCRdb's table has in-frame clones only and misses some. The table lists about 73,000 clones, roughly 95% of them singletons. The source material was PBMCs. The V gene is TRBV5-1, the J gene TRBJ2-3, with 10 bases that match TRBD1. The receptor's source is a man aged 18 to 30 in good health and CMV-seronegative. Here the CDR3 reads CASSLRQGADTQYF. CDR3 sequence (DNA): TGCGCCAGCAGCTTGAGACAGGGGGCGGATACGCAGTATTTT.